The next 7 T cell receptor beta chains were all read from a single sample in a study of cytomegalovirus exposure and HLA in healthy donors. Primers for the PCR totalled 60 Vbeta and 13 Jbeta. Clones were sequenced by immunoSEQ multiplex PCR, and TCRdb holds only the in-frame ones, with some missing. The sample has 90,000 to 150,000 clones, 63% seen once. The sequencing sample was made of PBMCs. These receptors were collected from a man aged 40-49 years in good health and CMV-seropositive.

The chain uses TRBV11-2 and TRBJ2-1, with D tentatively TRBD1 (5 bases). Germline CDR1 SGHAT, CDR2 FQNNGV. CDR3 length equals 11 residues. Trimming removed 1 base from V and 11 bases from J, with 6 bases in between. The chain's CDR3 is CASSLAGQQFF. The CDR3, as DNA: TGTGCCAGCAGCTTAGCAGGGCAGCAGTTCTTC. Together with reference TRBV11-2 and TRBJ2-1, the CDR3 gives the full variable domain: EAGVAQSPRYKIIEKRQSVAFWCNPISGHATLYWYQQILGQGPKLLIQFQNNGVVDDSQLPKDRFSAERLKGVDSTLKIQPAKLEDSAVYLCASSLAGQQFFGPGTRLTVL.

The chain recombines TRBV18 with TRBJ1-2; 8 nucleotides match TRBD1. Looked up from germline, CDR1 is KGHSH and CDR2 is LQKENI. The CDR3 runs 14 residues. V trimming: 4 bases; J trimming: 4 bases; junction bases outside the gene matches: 5. The CDR3 region is CASSRIGTGYGYTF. The DNA of the CDR3 is TGTGCCAGCTCACGGATCGGGACAGGCTATGGCTACACCTTC.

This chain uses TRBV5-1 with TRBJ2-5, with 11 bases fitting TRBD1. The germline V gene encodes CDR1 SGHRS and CDR2 YFSETQ. The CDR3 is made up of 16 amino acids. V gave up 4 bases and J gave up 0 bases; unmatched junction bases: 5. The CDR3 nucleotides are TGCGCCAGCAGCGCTGGGACAGGGGGGGACCAAGAGACCCAGTACTTC. Translated, it gives CASSAGTGGDQETQYF.

The chain uses TRBV5-4 and TRBJ2-4; no reliable D call. Trimming took 3 bases from V and 7 from J, leaving 8 bases between them. The CDR3 consists of 12 residues. The germline V gene encodes CDR1 SGHNT and CDR2 YYREEE (reference sequence). The CDR3 DNA reads as TGTGCCAGCAGCTCCCCCTACAACATTCAGTACTTC. It is translated as CASSSPYNIQYF.

A few counts support this clone. The chain recombines TRBV28 with TRBJ2-1; TRBD2 matches 7 bases. Germline assignment: CDR1 MDHEN and CDR2 SYDVKM. After removal of 8 bases from V and 4 bases from J, the junction contained 8 bases not matched to a gene. The CDR3 is 14 residues long. The CDR3 region has the DNA TGTGCCAGCGTAACAGAGGGACTATACAATGAGCAGTTCTTC. It yields the protein CASVTEGLYNEQFF.

This clone has more than one count but fewer than ten. The chain employs TRBV28 and TRBJ2-6; no firm D call. The CDR3 is 15 amino acids. The V and J ends lost 2 bases and 0 bases respectively, with 5 bases between them. From germline, CDR1 is MDHEN and CDR2 SYDVKM. CDR3 nucleotides: TGTGCCAGCAGTTTACAGGCCTCTGGGGCCAACGTCCTGACTTTC. Translation: CASSLQASGANVLTF.

This clone came up a few times. J is TRBJ2-4 and V is TRBV6-1; possible D gene TRBD1, 6 bases. CDR3 length: 14 amino acids. The V end lost 6 bases, the J end lost 8 bases, and 17 bases lay between the germline ends. Germline lookup yields CDR1 MNHNS and CDR2 SASEGT. CDR3 DNA: TGTGCCAGCAGAATTGGACAGAGAGTAGACATTCAGTACTTC. This gives the protein CASRIGQRVDIQYF.